This T cell receptor (beta chain) was found in a study of shared clonotypes between healthy human individuals. Across the study: For every donor, three CD4 naive, three CD4 memory, two CD8 naive and one CD8 memory plates were used.

A note on this clone: Antigen specificity is unknown.

Repertoires were generated with immunoSEQ multiplex PCR, while TCRdb's copy carries only in-frame clones and drops some. The top ten hold 0.95% to 1.5% of the sample, which has some 1,400,000 clones, 95% to 97% seen once. Germline V gives CDR1 SGDLS, CDR2 YYNGEE. V trimming: 0 bases; J trimming: 10 bases; junction bases outside the gene matches: 7. The CDR3 is 15 amino acids. The study, taken as a whole, reports: Sequencing depth was expected to influence donor clonotype sharing. Enrolling few donors narrowed the genetic and exposure-history diversity that was represented.

Donors comprised only Caucasian adults living in Nashville, Tennessee. The chain recombines TRBV9 with TRBJ2-1; 10 nucleotides match TRBD2. The receptor's source is a man younger than 45 in good health. Material for sequencing was naive CD4+ T cells sorted from blood. The subset was: CD45RA+ positively selected. The CDR3 DNA follows: TGTGCCAGCAGCGTAGCGAGTAGCGGGAGGTTAGAGCAGTTCTTC. It is translated as CASSVASSGRLEQFF.